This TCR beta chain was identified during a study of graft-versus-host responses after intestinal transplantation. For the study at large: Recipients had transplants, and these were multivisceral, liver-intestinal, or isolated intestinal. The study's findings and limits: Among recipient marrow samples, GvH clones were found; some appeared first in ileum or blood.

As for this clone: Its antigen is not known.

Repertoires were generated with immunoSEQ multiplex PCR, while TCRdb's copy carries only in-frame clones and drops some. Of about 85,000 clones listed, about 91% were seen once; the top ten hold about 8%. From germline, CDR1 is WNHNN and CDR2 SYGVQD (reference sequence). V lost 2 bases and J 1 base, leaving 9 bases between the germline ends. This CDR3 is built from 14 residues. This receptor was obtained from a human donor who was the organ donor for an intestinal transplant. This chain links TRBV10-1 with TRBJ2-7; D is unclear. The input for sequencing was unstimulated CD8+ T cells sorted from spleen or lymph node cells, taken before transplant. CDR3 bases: TGCGCCAGCAGTGAGAGGGCCTCTTCCTACGAGCAGTACTTC. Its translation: CASSERASSYEQYF.